The T cell receptor beta chain described here comes from a study of cytotoxic CD8 clonotypes in ibrutinib-treated CLL (dated by TCRdb to the early 2020s). With respect to the entire study: The cohort included approximately 15 treatment-naive and under 13 relapsed/refractory patients; 17 to 18 were IGHV unmutated. All remission and progressive disease samples were collected while patients were still receiving ibrutinib. Longitudinal samples were available for about 30% of the 86 trial participants. Cryopreserved peripheral blood mononuclear cells were obtained prior to treatment, at the time of response, and at either disease progression or sustained remission. Partial responses were observed in approximately 24 patients and complete responses in 2; after a median follow-up of roughly 72 months, remission was maintained in about 15 patients and progression was observed in roughly twelve. Samples averaged approximately 260,000 productive templates and some 96,000 productive rearrangements. The response samples were drawn at a median of roughly twelve months into treatment, with a range of about 6 to 36 months. Beyond this particular receptor, the publication reports: At ibrutinib response clonality went up, during sustained remission it held steady, and at progression it dropped back toward baseline. Baseline clonality exceeded that of age-matched healthy donors and correlated strongly with circulating CD8+ T-cell counts. Public clonotypes were rare and either shrank or stayed stable during treatment, and the rise in clonality at ibrutinib response reflected expansion of private clonotypes. Sustained-remission and progressing patients did not have matched sampling times, and lymph node repertoires were not examined.

Germline trimming amounts to 4 bases on V and 0 bases on J, with 8 as the count of junction bases outside the gene matches. CDR3 length: 16 amino acids, cysteine to phenylalanine. Kept here is only the CDR3 DNA, which spans 48 bases and is read in frame from base 1. CDR1 and CDR2, looked up from the germline V gene, are SGHTS and YDEGEE. This clone showed up just a few times. There is no known antigen for this receptor. Base qualities were left out, and no much larger clone turns up one base away. Interpreted using the paper, the time point label stands for: 12 months on ibrutinib. For TCR beta library preparation, approximately 2 micrograms of genomic DNA was extracted from cryopreserved PBMCs. Longitudinal blood samples from CLL patients on ibrutinib monotherapy were analyzed using high-throughput TCR beta sequencing. Patients were enrolled in a phase 2 open-label single-center ibrutinib monotherapy trial.

Each clonotype received, on average, approximately 9.9x coverage in deep resolution sequencing performed on a MiSeq, where the target depth lay between 1 in 1 million and 1 in 200,000 T cells. The immunoSEQ hsTCRB Kit was used to generate the TCR beta libraries. In the authors' own workflow: ImmunoSEQ Data Assistant and ImmunoSEQ Analyzer were used for data analysis, and V, D and J genes were assigned according to IMGT definitions. Clonality was computed as one minus normalized Shannon entropy of productive rearrangement frequencies, ranging from 0 to 1. Only overrepresented clonotypes making up at least 0.05% of each patient's repertoire were included in the public clonotype analysis. Some twelve age-matched healthy donor repertoires from immuneACCESS were used as controls for clonality. TCRdb limited this immuneACCESS table to in-frame rearrangements with V and J called. A share of clones is missing; checked studies link under half to unresolved V genes, and the rest is unexplained. The V and J calls and clone size come from that table; D and trimming were worked out from the DNA. Present in this sample are about 160,000 clones, roughly 80% of which were seen just once. The ten largest clones take up roughly 1.9% of the sample.

The TCR was taken from a human donor with chronic lymphocytic leukemia. The rearrangement combines TRBV5-8 with TRBJ2-3, with 7 bases aligning to TRBD1. Sequenced here: PBMCs, sampled after 12 months of ibrutinib treatment. In nucleotide form, the sequence is TGTGCCAGCAGCCAACGAAGGACAGGAAGCACAGATACGCAGTATTTT. It is translated as CASSQRRTGSTDTQYF.